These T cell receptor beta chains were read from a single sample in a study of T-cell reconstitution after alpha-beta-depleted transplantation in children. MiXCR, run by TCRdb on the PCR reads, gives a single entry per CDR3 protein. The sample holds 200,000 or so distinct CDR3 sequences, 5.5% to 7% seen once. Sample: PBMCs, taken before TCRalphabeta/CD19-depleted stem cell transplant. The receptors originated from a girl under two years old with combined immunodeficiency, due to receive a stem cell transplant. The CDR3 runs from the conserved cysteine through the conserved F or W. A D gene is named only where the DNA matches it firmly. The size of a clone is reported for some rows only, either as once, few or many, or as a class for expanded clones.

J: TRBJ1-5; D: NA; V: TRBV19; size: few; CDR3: CASSLRYGLSSEPQHF; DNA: TGTGCCAGTAGCCTGAGGTACGGGTTATCGTCGGAGCCCCAGCATTTT
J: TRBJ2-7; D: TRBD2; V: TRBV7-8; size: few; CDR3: CASSLSSGGYEQYF; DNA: TGTGCCAGCAGTCTGTCTAGCGGGGGATACGAGCAGTACTTC
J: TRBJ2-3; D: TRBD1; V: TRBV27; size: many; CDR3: CASRSGQGSDTQYF; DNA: TGTGCCAGCAGGTCGGGACAGGGCTCAGATACGCAGTATTTT
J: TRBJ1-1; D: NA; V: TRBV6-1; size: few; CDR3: CAIKRHLNTEAFF; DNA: TGTGCCATCAAAAGACACCTGAACACTGAAGCTTTCTTT
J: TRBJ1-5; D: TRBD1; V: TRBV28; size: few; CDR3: CASLTTGGGDQPQHF; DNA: TGTGCCAGCCTAACGACAGGGGGAGGGGATCAGCCCCAGCATTTT
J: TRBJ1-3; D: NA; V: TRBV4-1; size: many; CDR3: CASSQGDPGNTIYF; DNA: TGCGCCAGCAGCCAAGGAGATCCTGGAAACACCATATATTTT
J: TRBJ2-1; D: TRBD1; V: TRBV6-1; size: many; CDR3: CASNPGDRVRSEQFF; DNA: TGTGCCAGCAACCCTGGGGACAGGGTGAGGAGTGAGCAGTTCTTC
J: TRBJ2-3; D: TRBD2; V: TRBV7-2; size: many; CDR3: CASSLVRGTQYF; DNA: TGTGCCAGCAGCTTAGTGCGGGGGACGCAGTATTTT
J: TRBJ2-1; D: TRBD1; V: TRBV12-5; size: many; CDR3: CASGSAGQVAFHPNEQFF; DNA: TGTGCTAGTGGTTCTGCGGGACAGGTAGCGTTCCACCCCAATGAGCAGTTCTTC
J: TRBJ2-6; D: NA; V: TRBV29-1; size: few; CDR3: CSVSSLVTGANVLTF; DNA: TGCAGCGTTAGCTCACTGGTAACTGGGGCCAACGTCCTGACTTTC
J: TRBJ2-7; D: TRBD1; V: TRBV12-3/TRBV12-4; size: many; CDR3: CASEGQGPYEQYF; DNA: TGTGCCAGCGAAGGACAGGGCCCCTACGAGCAGTACTTC
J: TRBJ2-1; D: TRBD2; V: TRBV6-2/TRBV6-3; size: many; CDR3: CATNAGTSGYNEQFF; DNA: TGTGCCACCAATGCCGGGACTAGCGGTTACAATGAGCAGTTCTTC
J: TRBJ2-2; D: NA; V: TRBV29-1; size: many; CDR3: CSVEGTGELFF; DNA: TGCAGCGTTGAAGGAACCGGGGAGCTGTTTTTT
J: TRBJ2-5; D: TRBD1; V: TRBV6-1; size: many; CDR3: CASGDRGSGQETQYF; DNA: TGTGCCAGCGGCGACAGGGGAAGCGGCCAAGAGACCCAGTACTTC
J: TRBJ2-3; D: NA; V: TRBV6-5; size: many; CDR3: CASRSAADTQYF; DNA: TGTGCCAGCCGGAGTGCCGCAGATACGCAGTATTTT
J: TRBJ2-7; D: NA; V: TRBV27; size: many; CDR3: CASSLFSGYEQYF; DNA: TGTGCCAGCAGTTTATTTTCAGGGTACGAGCAGTACTTC
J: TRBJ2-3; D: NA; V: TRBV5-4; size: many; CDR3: CASSLEPGLSFHF; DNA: TGTGCCAGCAGCTTGGAGCCGGGACTCTCTTTCCATTTT
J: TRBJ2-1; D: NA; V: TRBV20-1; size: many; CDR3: CSASKIITSSYNEQFF; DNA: TGCAGTGCTAGTAAGATTATTACCAGCTCCTACAATGAGCAGTTCTTC
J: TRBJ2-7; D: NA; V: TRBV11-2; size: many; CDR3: CASSLAHSYEQYF; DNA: TGTGCCAGCAGCTTAGCACACAGCTACGAGCAGTACTTC
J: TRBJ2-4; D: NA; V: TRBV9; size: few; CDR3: CASTPDWRKNLQYF; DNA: TGTGCCAGCACCCCTGACTGGAGGAAAAACCTTCAGTACTTC
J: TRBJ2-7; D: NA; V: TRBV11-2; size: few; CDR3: CASSLVSGVSQFLSYEQYF; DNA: TGTGCCAGCAGCTTAGTTTCCGGGGTTTCACAGTTCCTCTCCTACGAGCAGTACTTC
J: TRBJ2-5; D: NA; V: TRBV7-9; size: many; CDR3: CASSPRGQETQYF; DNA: TGTGCCAGCAGCCCGCGAGGCCAAGAGACCCAGTACTTC
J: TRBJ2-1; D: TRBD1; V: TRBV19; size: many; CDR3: CASSMADRARDNEQFF; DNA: TGTGCCAGTAGTATGGCTGACAGGGCTCGGGATAATGAGCAGTTCTTC
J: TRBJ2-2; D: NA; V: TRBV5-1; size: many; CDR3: CASSLVRWGPNTGELFF; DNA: TGCGCCAGCAGCTTGGTAAGGTGGGGGCCGAACACCGGGGAGCTGTTTTTT
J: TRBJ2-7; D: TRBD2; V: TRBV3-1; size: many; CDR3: CASSPGLAEYEQYF; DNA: TGTGCCAGCAGCCCGGGACTAGCGGAATACGAGCAGTACTTC
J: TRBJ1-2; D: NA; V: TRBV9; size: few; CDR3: CASSTGHRGYTF; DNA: TGTGCCAGCAGCACAGGGCATCGAGGCTACACCTTC
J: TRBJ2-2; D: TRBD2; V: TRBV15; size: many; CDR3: CATSRDPSGNTGELFF; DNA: TGTGCCACCAGCAGAGACCCTAGCGGGAACACCGGGGAGCTGTTTTTT
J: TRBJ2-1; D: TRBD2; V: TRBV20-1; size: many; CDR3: CSARVSGLYNEQFF; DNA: TGCAGTGCTAGAGTTAGCGGGCTCTACAATGAGCAGTTCTTC
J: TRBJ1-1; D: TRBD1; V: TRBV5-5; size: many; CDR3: CASSLAGQGIEAFF; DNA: TGTGCCAGCAGCTTGGCTGGACAGGGCATTGAAGCTTTCTTT
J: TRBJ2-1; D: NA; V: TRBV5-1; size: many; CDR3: CASSRQASSYNEQFF; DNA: TGCGCCAGCAGCAGACAGGCTAGCTCCTACAATGAGCAGTTCTTC
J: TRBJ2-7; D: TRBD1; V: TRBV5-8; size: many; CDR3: CASSRGTGYEQYF; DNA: TGTGCCAGCAGCCGCGGGACAGGTTACGAGCAGTACTTC
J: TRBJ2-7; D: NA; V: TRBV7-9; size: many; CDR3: CASSLEDYEQYF; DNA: TGTGCCAGCAGCTTAGAGGATTACGAGCAGTACTTC
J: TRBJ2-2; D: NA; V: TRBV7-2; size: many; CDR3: CASSPALAHTGELFF; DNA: TGTGCCAGCAGCCCCGCCTTGGCGCATACCGGGGAGCTGTTTTTT
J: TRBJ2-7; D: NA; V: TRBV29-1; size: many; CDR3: CSVDRGGSYEQYF; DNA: TGCAGCGTTGACAGGGGGGGGTCCTACGAGCAGTACTTC
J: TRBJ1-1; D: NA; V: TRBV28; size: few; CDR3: CASRLAGTNTEAFF; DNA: TGTGCCAGCCGACTGGCAGGTACGAACACTGAAGCTTTCTTT
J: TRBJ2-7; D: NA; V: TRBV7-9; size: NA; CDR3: CASSSSAALLPEQYF; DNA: TGTGCCAGCAGCTCCTCTGCGGCCCTCTTACCCGAGCAGTACTTC
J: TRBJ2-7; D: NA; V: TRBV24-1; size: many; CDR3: CATSDATIRRDPSLVQYF; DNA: TGTGCCACCAGTGATGCGACTATCAGGCGGGACCCATCACTTGTGCAGTACTTC
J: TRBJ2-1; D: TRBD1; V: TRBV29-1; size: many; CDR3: CSVEGLGQDGEVYNEQFF; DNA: TGCAGCGTTGAAGGTCTGGGACAGGACGGTGAGGTATACAATGAGCAGTTCTTC
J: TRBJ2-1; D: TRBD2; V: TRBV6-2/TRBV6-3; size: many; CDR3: CASSLGLAGRNEQFF; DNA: TGTGCCAGCAGTTTAGGACTAGCGGGAAGAAATGAGCAGTTCTTC
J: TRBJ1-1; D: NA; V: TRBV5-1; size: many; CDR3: CASSLAGSTEAFF; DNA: TGCGCCAGCAGCTTGGCCGGGAGCACTGAAGCTTTCTTT
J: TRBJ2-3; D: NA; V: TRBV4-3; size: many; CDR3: CASSQESSTDTQYF; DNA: TGCGCCAGCAGCCAAGAGTCGAGCACAGATACGCAGTATTTT
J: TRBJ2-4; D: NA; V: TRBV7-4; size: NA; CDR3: CASSLFPELAKNIQYF; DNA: TGTGCCAGCAGCTTGTTCCCGGAATTAGCCAAAAACATTCAGTACTTC
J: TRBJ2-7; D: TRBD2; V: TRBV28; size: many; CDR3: CASSLGGHNEQYF; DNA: TGTGCCAGCAGTTTGGGAGGGCATAACGAGCAGTACTTC
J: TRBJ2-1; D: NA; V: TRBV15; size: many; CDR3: CATSRDPYNEQFF; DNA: TGTGCCACCAGCAGAGATCCCTACAATGAGCAGTTCTTC
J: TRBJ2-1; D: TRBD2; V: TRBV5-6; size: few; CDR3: CASSLLGLAGGPTNEQFF; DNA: TGTGCCAGCAGCTTGTTGGGACTAGCGGGGGGGCCTACCAATGAGCAGTTCTTC
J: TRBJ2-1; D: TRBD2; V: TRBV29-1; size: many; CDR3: CSIFGTSGSTEQFF; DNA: TGCAGCATATTTGGGACTAGCGGGAGTACTGAGCAGTTCTTC
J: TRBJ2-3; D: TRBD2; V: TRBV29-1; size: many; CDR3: CSVVGGGARTDTQYF; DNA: TGCAGCGTTGTTGGCGGGGGGGCTCGCACAGATACGCAGTATTTT
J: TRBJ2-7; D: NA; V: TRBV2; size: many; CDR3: CASRDSSYEQYF; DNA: TGTGCCAGCAGGGACAGCTCCTACGAGCAGTACTTC
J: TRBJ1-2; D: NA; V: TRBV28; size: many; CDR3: CASSFMDYGYTF; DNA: TGTGCCAGCAGTTTTATGGACTATGGCTACACCTTC
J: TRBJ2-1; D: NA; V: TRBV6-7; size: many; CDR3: CASSYCRDPIYNEQFF; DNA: TGTGCCAGCAGTTACTGCCGGGACCCTATCTACAATGAGCAGTTCTTC
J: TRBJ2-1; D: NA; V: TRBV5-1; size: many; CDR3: CASSLRGANEQFF; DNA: TGCGCCAGCAGCCTGCGCGGGGCCAATGAGCAGTTCTTC